This T cell receptor beta chain was profiled in a study of cytomegalovirus exposure and HLA in healthy donors. Findings and caveats of the study: No immune exposure information besides CMV serostatus was available. A link between a missense DCLRE1C variant and TCR beta V- and J-gene trimming emerged from a later analysis.

This CDR3 comprises 16 residues. The V and J ends lost 0 bases and 4 bases, in that order; junction bases with no gene match: 8. The germline V gene has CDR1 MNHNS and CDR2 SASEGT. 60 Vbeta and 13 Jbeta primers were used in PCR. Per the authors' pipeline: In a later analysis, some 10 million of tens of millions of unique beta chains occurred in at least two donors. Sequenced by immunoSEQ multiplex PCR; TCRdb stores in-frame clones only, minus some. V, J and clone size are taken as reported in that table, and D and trimming were inferred from the DNA itself. The sample lists 180,000 or so clones, around 76% seen once, with just over 2% in the top ten. In this sample, this clone turned up once. What it recognizes is unknown.

The chain combines TRBV6-1 with TRBJ1-2; 7 bases are a match to TRBD1. Material for sequencing was PBMCs. The sequence was collected from a woman aged 30 to 39 in good health and CMV-seropositive. DNA for the CDR3: TGTGCCAGCAGTGAAGCAGGGGGCACTAAATCCTATGGCTACACCTTC. Protein sequence: CASSEAGGTKSYGYTF.